This TCR beta chain emerged from a study of shared T cell receptors in the human thymus. The protocol was immunoSEQ multiplex PCR, while the TCRdb copy is restricted to in-frame clones and leaves out a portion. The sample holds some 640,000 clones, more than 70% seen once. The same specimen was also included in a second study, on human thymus T cells. That work adds: In thymic and blood repertoires alike, V and J usage looked biased.

This clonotype was obtained from a boy younger than two with a congenital heart defect. What was sequenced was thymocytes.

CDR3 amino acids: CASSGRRVHEQYF. The DNA for the CDR3 is TGTGCCAGCAGCGGGCGCAGGGTCCACGAGCAGTACTTC. The chain recombines TRBV7-2 with TRBJ2-7; D is possibly TRBD1 (5 bases). Germline loops: CDR1 SGHTA, CDR2 FQGNSA. V was pared by 5 bases and J by 5 bases, with 13 bases between. This CDR3 is 13 amino acids long.